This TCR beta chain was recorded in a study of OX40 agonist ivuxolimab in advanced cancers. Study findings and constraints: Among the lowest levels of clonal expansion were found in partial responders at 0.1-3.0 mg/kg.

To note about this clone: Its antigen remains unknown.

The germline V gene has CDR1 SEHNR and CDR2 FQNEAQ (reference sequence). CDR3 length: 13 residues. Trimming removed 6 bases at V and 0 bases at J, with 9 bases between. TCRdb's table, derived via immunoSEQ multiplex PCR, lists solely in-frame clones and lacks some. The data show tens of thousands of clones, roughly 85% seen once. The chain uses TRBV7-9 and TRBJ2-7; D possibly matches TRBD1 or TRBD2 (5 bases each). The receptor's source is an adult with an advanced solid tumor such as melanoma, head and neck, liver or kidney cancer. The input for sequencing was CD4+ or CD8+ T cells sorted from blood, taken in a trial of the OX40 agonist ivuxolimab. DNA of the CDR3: TGTGCCAGCAGTGCAGGGAGCTCCTACGAGCAGTACTTC. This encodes CASSAGSSYEQYF.